This passage covers 27 T cell receptor beta chains from one sample sequenced in a study of OX40 agonist ivuxolimab in advanced cancers. Here immunoSEQ multiplex PCR was the method, and the copy in TCRdb shows in-frame clones only, minus some. Of 60,000 or so clones in the sample, approximately 92% are singletons; the top ten hold 23%. Sample: CD4+ or CD8+ T cells sorted from blood, taken in a trial of the OX40 agonist ivuxolimab. These receptor sequences come from an adult with an advanced solid tumor such as melanoma, head and neck, liver or kidney cancer.

V is TRBV11-3 and J is TRBJ2-7; a weak D match, TRBD1 (5 bases). The CDR3 is 14 amino acids. Germline loops: CDR1 SGHNT, CDR2 YENEEA. Trimming pared 1 base from V and 4 bases from J, leaving 11 bases between. The CDR3 DNA reads as TGTGCCAGCAGCTTAGGAGGCAGGGAATACGAGCAGTACGTC. Amino acid sequence: CASSLGGREYEQYV.

There are a few counts of this clone. The J gene is TRBJ2-4, the V gene TRBV7-8; D is ambiguous. Trimming left V 0 bases short and J 1 base short, with 10 bases between. The germline gives CDR1 SGHVS, CDR2 FQNEAQ. CDR3 length: 16 amino acids. In DNA form, the CDR3 reads TGTGCCAGCAGCTTAGCGCATCTGGGGGCCAAAAACATTCAGTACTTC. This sequence encodes CASSLAHLGAKNIQYF. Supplemented by reference TRBV7-8 and TRBJ2-4, the full variable domain reads GAGVSQSPRYKVAKRGQDVALRCDPISGHVSLFWYQQALGQGPEFLTYFQNEAQLDKSGLPSDRFFAERPEGSVSTLKIQRTQQEDSAVYLCASSLAHLGAKNIQYFGAGTRLSVL.

This chain joins TRBV9 and TRBJ1-1; unclear D gene. Germline V gives CDR1 SGDLS, CDR2 YYNGEE. The CDR3 loop spans 14 amino acids. V was trimmed by 3 bases and J by 2 bases, leaving 11 bases between them. This chain's CDR3 is CASSDDTGNTEAFF. DNA for the CDR3: TGTGCCAGCAGCGATGACACTGGAAACACTGAAGCTTTCTTT.

This rearrangement joins TRBV4-1 to TRBJ1-5, with D uncertain. Germline V gives CDR1 MGHRA, CDR2 YSYEKL. V gave up 4 bases and J gave up 4 bases, with 17 bases separating them. This CDR3 has 16 amino acids. The CDR3 nucleotides are TGCGCCAGCAGCCCCACCCTCGGACGGGGAAATCAGCCCCAGCATTTT. Translated: CASSPTLGRGNQPQHF.

The rearrangement uses TRBV27 and TRBJ2-7; 9 bases are a match to TRBD1. Trimming at V came to 5 bases and at J to 7 bases, leaving 12 bases not matched to a gene. The CDR3 sequence is 15 residues long. The germline V gene has CDR1 MNHEY and CDR2 SMNVEV (reference sequence). CDR3 in amino acids: CASSPGTGLLWEQYF. The CDR3 DNA sequence: TGTGCCAGCAGTCCCGGGACAGGGCTGTTGTGGGAGCAGTACTTC.

The V and J genes are TRBV6-6 and TRBJ2-7; D unresolved. Germline V gene data show CDR1 as MNHNY and CDR2 as SVGAGI (reference sequence). The length of the CDR3 is 14 residues. V lost 7 bases and J lost 7, with 20 bases in between. The CDR3 bases are TGTGCCAGCACTAAACATAAACCCAGTGAAGAGCAGTACTTC. This gives the protein CASTKHKPSEEQYF.

This chain links TRBV7-6 with TRBJ2-3, with D hard to call. The CDR3 is made up of 15 amino acids. V lost 1 base, J lost 5 bases, and 13 bases lay in between. CDR1 is SGHVS, CDR2 FNYEAQ, per germline. The CDR3 DNA follows: TGTGCCAGCAGCTTAGAAGTCGGGCCCGTAGATACGCAGTATTTT. Translation gives CASSLEVGPVDTQYF.

The chain couples TRBV5-1 to TRBJ1-3; D ambiguous. The CDR3 spans 14 residues. The V and J ends lost 0 bases and 2 bases respectively, with 6 bases between them. Germline V gives CDR1 SGHRS, CDR2 YFSETQ. CDR3 nucleotide sequence: TGCGCCAGCAGCTTGGCATCGACTGGAAACACCATATATTTT. Amino acids: CASSLASTGNTIYF.

Points on this clone: In the same sample, other DNA sequences code for this CDR3. The chain couples TRBV2 to TRBJ1-5; a possible D gene is TRBD1 (6 bases). Germline assignment: CDR1 SNHLY and CDR2 FYNNEI. The CDR3 spans 14 residues. The V end was cut by 1 base, the J end by 4 bases, with 8 bases between. CDR3 residues: CASSEGGPNQPQHF. The CDR3 coding sequence is TGTGCCAGCAGTGAAGGGGGGCCTAATCAGCCCCAGCATTTT.

This clone was counted only a few times. This chain links TRBV28 with TRBJ1-2; 8 bases are a match to TRBD1. The CDR3 length is 17 residues. CDR1 and CDR2 from the germline V gene are MDHEN and SYDVKM. The V segment lost 3 bases and the J segment 3 bases; nucleotides outside the gene matches: 12. Here the CDR3 DNA reads TGTGCCAGCAGTTTGCTTTACCGAGGACAGGGTGACTATGGCTACACCTTC. Its protein product is CASSLLYRGQGDYGYTF.

CDR3 in amino acids: CAFNRGVTDTQYF. CDR3 DNA: TGTGCCTTTAACAGGGGCGTCACAGATACGCAGTATTTT. The chain joins TRBV30 to TRBJ2-3; TRBD1 matches at 7 bases. The CDR3 length is 13 residues. Trimming removed 7 bases from V and 2 bases from J; junction bases left unmatched: 6. Looked up from germline, CDR1 is GTSNPN and CDR2 is SVGIG (reference sequence).

The chain carries TRBV6-1 and TRBJ2-3; D is ambiguous. Trimming pared 4 bases from V and 2 bases from J, leaving 4 bases between. The CDR3 spans 12 residues. Germline CDR1 reads MNHNS; CDR2 reads SASEGT. CDR3 nucleotides: TGTGCCAGCAGTGTCTTCACAGATACGCAGTATTTT. This gives the protein CASSVFTDTQYF.

The chain links TRBV6-6 to TRBJ2-7; the match to TRBD2 covers 14 bases. This CDR3 is built from 14 residues. Germline CDR1 and CDR2: MNHNY and SVGAGI (reference sequence). V gave up 6 bases and J gave up 3 bases; unmatched junction bases: 1. DNA for the CDR3: TGTGCCAGCAGCGGACTAGCGGGAGGCTACGAGCAGTACGTC. It specifies CASSGLAGGYEQYV.

V usage is TRBV28 and J usage is TRBJ1-5, with 11 nucleotides matching TRBD1. Germline CDR1 is MDHEN and CDR2 is SYDVKM. Losses at the gene ends were 4 bases for V and 5 bases for J; bases not matched to a gene: 7. The CDR3 length is 16 residues. CDR3 sequence: CASSSDRTGGDQPQHF. CDR3 sequence (DNA): TGTGCCAGCAGTTCTGACAGGACAGGGGGCGATCAGCCCCAGCATTTT. The full variable domain, with the rest looked up from reference TRBV28 and TRBJ1-5, is DVKVTQSSRYLVKRTGEKVFLECVQDMDHENMFWYRQDPGLGLRLIYFSYDVKMKEKGDIPEGYSVSREKKERFSLILESASTNQTSMYLCASSSDRTGGDQPQHFGDGTRLSIL.

The chain combines TRBV7-6 with TRBJ1-6; 8 positions match TRBD1. V lost 1 base and J lost 4; bases outside the gene matches: 6. The CDR3 loop spans 17 amino acids. CDR1 and CDR2 from the germline V gene are SGHVS and FNYEAQ. CDR3 amino acids: CASSLGQGPVYNSPLHF. CDR3 in DNA: TGTGCCAGCAGCTTAGGACAGGGGCCAGTGTATAATTCACCCCTCCACTTT. The full variable domain, with the rest looked up from reference TRBV7-6 and TRBJ1-6, is GAGVSQSPRYKVTKRGQDVALRCDPISGHVSLYWYRQALGQGPEFLTYFNYEAQQDKSGLPNDRFSAERPEGSISTLTIQRTEQRDSAMYRCASSLGQGPVYNSPLHFGNGTRLTVT.

The chain couples TRBV5-1 to TRBJ1-1; D unresolved. Trimming pared 0 bases from V and 4 bases from J, leaving 7 bases between. Germline CDR1 and CDR2: SGHRS and YFSETQ. The CDR3 consists of 13 residues. This CDR3 is CASSLGAATEAFF. The CDR3 bases are TGCGCCAGCAGCTTGGGGGCGGCCACTGAAGCTTTCTTT.

The chain has TRBV27 and TRBJ2-7; the D is unclear. The CDR3 spans 12 residues. V was shortened by 5 bases and J by 0 bases, with 5 bases between the two germline ends. Germline V lookup: CDR1 MNHEY, CDR2 SMNVEV (reference sequence). Here the CDR3 reads CASSASSYEQYF. The CDR3 bases are TGTGCCAGCAGTGCAAGCTCCTACGAGCAGTACTTC.

This clone was observed a few times. The chain is built from TRBV19 and TRBJ1-5, with D tentatively TRBD1 (6 bases). V lost 3 bases and J 2 bases, leaving 11 bases between the germline ends. The CDR3 is 15 amino acids. Germline V gives CDR1 LNHDA, CDR2 SQIVND (reference sequence). The DNA of the CDR3 is TGTGCCAGTAGTATCAGGACAGACGGCAATCAGCCCCAGCATTTT. Translating it yields CASSIRTDGNQPQHF.

The rearrangement uses TRBV7-9 and TRBJ2-5, with D maybe TRBD1 (5 bases). Germline values: CDR1 SEHNR, CDR2 FQNEAQ (reference sequence). The CDR3 runs to 13 residues. Trimming removed 4 bases from V and 4 bases from J, with 10 bases in between. CDR3 bases: TGTGCCAGCAGCTACGACAGAACAGAGACCCAGTACTTC. Translated: CASSYDRTETQYF.

V is TRBV6-6 and J is TRBJ1-3, with D hard to call. Germline loops: CDR1 MNHNY, CDR2 SVGAGI (reference sequence). V was trimmed by 5 bases and J by 6 bases, leaving 14 bases between them. CDR3 length equals 14 residues. CDR3 in amino acids: CASSPQGLPNTIYF. The CDR3 nucleotides read TGTGCCAGCAGTCCTCAAGGGTTGCCAAACACCATATATTTT.

The V gene is TRBV29-1, the J gene TRBJ1-2; D gene unclear. This CDR3 region has 12 residues. Trimming left V 2 bases short and J 4 bases short, with 8 bases between. CDR1 and CDR2 from the germline V gene are SQVTM and ANQGSEA. The CDR3 coding sequence is TGCAGCGTTGAACCTGCAGTCTATGGCTACACCTTC. Translation gives CSVEPAVYGYTF.

V gene TRBV4-2 combines with J gene TRBJ2-3, with TRBD2 matching over 9 bases. V trimming: 0 bases; J trimming: 6 bases; junction bases outside the gene matches: 4. Germline lookup yields CDR1 LGHNA and CDR2 YNFKEQ. This CDR3 has 15 residues. The CDR3: CASSQDLAGRDTQYF. As DNA, the CDR3 is TGTGCCAGCAGCCAAGATCTAGCGGGAAGGGATACGCAGTATTTT.

The CDR3 bases are TGCGCCAGCAGCCACCCAGGACAGGCGTCTAACTATGGCTACACCTTC. Encoded protein: CASSHPGQASNYGYTF. The gene calls are TRBV4-1 and TRBJ1-2, with 7 bases aligning to TRBD1. J was trimmed by 0 bases and V by 3 bases; bases with no gene match: 7. Germline CDR1 MGHRA, CDR2 YSYEKL. The CDR3 length is 16 residues.

The J gene is TRBJ2-1, the V gene TRBV30; D remains ambiguous. Trimming took off 0 bases at V and 2 bases at J, with 5 bases between the two ends. This CDR3 is built from 13 residues. In germline, CDR1 is GTSNPN, CDR2 SVGIG (reference sequence). CDR3 DNA: TGTGCCTGGAGTGTACTCCCCTACAATGAGCAGTTCTTC. It translates to CAWSVLPYNEQFF.

V usage is TRBV12-5 and J usage is TRBJ2-3; D uncertain. The CDR3 totals 15 residues. Trimming removed 0 bases from V and 1 base from J, with 8 bases in between. Looked up from germline, CDR1 is LGHNT and CDR2 is FRNRAP. DNA for the CDR3: TGTGCTAGTGGTTTGGTAATGCAGGGCACAGATACGCAGTATTTT. This translates into CASGLVMQGTDTQYF.

The chain links TRBV20-1 to TRBJ1-2; D not certain. This CDR3 has 11 residues. CDR1 and CDR2 (germline): DFQATT, SNEGSKA (reference sequence). V lost 2 bases, J lost 7 bases, and 8 bases lay in between. This CDR3 reads CSARQIGGYTF. CDR3 in DNA: TGCAGTGCTAGACAGATAGGTGGCTACACCTTC.

The chain joins TRBV5-4 to TRBJ1-2; D call uncertain. This CDR3 has 13 amino acids. The germline gives CDR1 SGHNT, CDR2 YYREEE (reference sequence). The V and J ends lost 1 base and 6 bases respectively, with 10 bases between them. DNA of the CDR3: TGTGCCAGCAGCTTGACGTCGTCGAATGGCTACACCTTC. Its protein is CASSLTSSNGYTF.